The entry that follows covers one T cell receptor (beta chain) sequence. This specimen comes from a study of technical replicates of blood from several donors. Sequencing used immunoSEQ multiplex PCR; TCRdb keeps in-frame clones, though not all of them. The sample has approximately 70,000 clones; 80% to 95% are singletons. V shed 3 bases and J shed 6 bases, with 8 bases lying between them. CDR3 length equals 13 residues. The germline V gene encodes CDR1 MGHDK and CDR2 SYGVNS. The chain links TRBV25-1 to TRBJ2-2; a weak D match, TRBD1 (6 bases). The clonotype comes from a human donor in good health. The specimen sequenced was T cells isolated from PBMCs. The CDR3 bases are TGTGCCAGCAGTGATCCAGGGGCCGGGGAGCTGTTTTTT. Its translation: CASSDPGAGELFF.